The TCR beta chain described here comes from a study of T cell responses to AZD1222 COVID-19 vaccine. The repertoire was sequenced with immunoSEQ multiplex PCR; TCRdb's copy has only in-frame clones and lacks some. The sample includes almost 55,000 clones, 80% to 90% of them seen just once. The CDR3 has 16 residues. Trimming removed 0 bases from V and 1 base from J; junction bases left unmatched: 4. The germline V gene encodes CDR1 SGHRS and CDR2 YFSETQ. Sequences were derived from peripheral blood, sampled on day 0 of AZD1222 vaccination. This receptor was obtained from an adult in good health. The rearrangement joins TRBV5-1 to TRBJ1-3, with 7 nucleotides matching TRBD1. The CDR3 nucleotides read TGCGCCAGCAGCTTGGACAGGGGAGTATCTGGAAACACCATATATTTT. Translated, it gives CASSLDRGVSGNTIYF. The whole variable domain, remainder taken from reference TRBV5-1 and TRBJ1-3, is KAGVTQTPRYLIKTRGQQVTLSCSPISGHRSVSWYQQTPGQGLQFLFEYFSETQRNKGNFPGRFSGRQFSNSRSEMNVSTLELGDSALYLCASSLDRGVSGNTIYFGEGSWLTVV.